Shown below are 32 T cell receptor beta chains from a single sample sequenced in a study of cytotoxic CD8 clonotypes in ibrutinib-treated CLL. The repertoire was sequenced with immunoSEQ multiplex PCR; TCRdb's copy has only in-frame clones and lacks some. This table holds hundreds of thousands of clones, more than 75% found once. This specimen was PBMCs, taken after 12 months of ibrutinib treatment. Every receptor here comes from a human donor with chronic lymphocytic leukemia.

The chain combines TRBV6-5 with TRBJ1-5; weak D call: TRBD1 (5 bases). V lost 2 bases and J 4 bases, leaving 9 bases between the germline ends. This CDR3 contains 14 residues. Germline V gene sequence: CDR1 MNHEY, CDR2 SVGAGI. The CDR3 protein is CASSYGAENQPQHF. CDR3 coding DNA: TGTGCCAGCAGTTACGGGGCAGAGAATCAGCCCCAGCATTTT.

The chain uses TRBV27 and TRBJ1-1, with D possibly TRBD1 on 5 matching bases. CDR1 and CDR2 from the germline V gene are MNHEY and SMNVEV (reference sequence). The CDR3 totals 14 residues. Trimming left V 2 bases short and J 4 bases short, with 11 bases between. CDR3 bases: TGTGCCAGCAGTTTAAACCGGGGACCCACTGAAGCTTTCTTT. It is translated as CASSLNRGPTEAFF.

This clone was counted once. The chain has TRBV27 and TRBJ1-5, with unresolved D. The germline V and J ends were trimmed by 3 bases and 3 bases, with 6 bases remaining between them. The CDR3 loop spans 13 amino acids. Germline V gene lookup returns CDR1 MNHEY and CDR2 SMNVEV (reference sequence). CDR3 in DNA: TGTGCCAGCAGTTTCATAATCAATCAGCCCCAGCATTTT. It yields the protein CASSFIINQPQHF.

This chain joins TRBV2 and TRBJ2-1; 8 nucleotides line up with TRBD2. V gave up 6 bases and J gave up 5 bases; unmatched junction bases: 3. The CDR3 totals 13 residues. Germline lookup yields CDR1 SNHLY and CDR2 FYNNEI. This CDR3 is CASRPSGHNEQFF. CDR3 nucleotides: TGTGCCAGCAGACCTAGCGGGCACAATGAGCAGTTCTTC.

The J gene is TRBJ2-7, the V gene TRBV6-5; 12 bases align to TRBD2. The CDR3 length is 15 residues. V trimming: 5 bases; J trimming: 7 bases; junction bases outside the gene matches: 9. Per germline, CDR1 MNHEY and CDR2 SVGAGI. CDR3 bases: TGTGCCAGCAGTATAGGACTAGCGGGGCCGGGGGAGCAGTACTTC. It specifies CASSIGLAGPGEQYF.

This chain uses TRBV19 with TRBJ2-5; TRBD1 aligns across 7 bases. The CDR3 runs to 14 residues. The germline V gene encodes CDR1 LNHDA and CDR2 SQIVND (reference sequence). J lost 2 bases, V lost 8 bases, and 8 bases had no gene match. As DNA, the CDR3 is TGTGCCAGTCACTTCCTCAGGGGGCAAGAGACCCAGTACTTC. The encoded protein is CASHFLRGQETQYF.

The chain links TRBV2 to TRBJ1-5; 7 bases line up with TRBD1. V gave up 9 bases and J gave up 6 bases; unmatched junction bases: 5. CDR3 length: 12 residues. The germline V gene encodes CDR1 SNHLY and CDR2 FYNNEI. In DNA, the CDR3 is TGTGCCAGTACAGGGGACGTTCAGCCCCAGCATTTT. It codes for CASTGDVQPQHF.

The chain links TRBV5-1 to TRBJ2-7; perhaps TRBD1 as D (6 bases). The CDR3 sequence is 14 residues long. The V gene's germline CDR1 is SGHRS and CDR2 YFSETQ. Between the trimmed V and J ends, which lost 4 bases and 2 bases, there was a span of 13 bases. The CDR3, as DNA: TGCGCCAGCAGCCTCGGCAGGGGCCCCTACGAGCAGTACTTC. Translated: CASSLGRGPYEQYF.

The gene calls are TRBV19 and TRBJ2-1; D is perhaps TRBD2 (6 bases). V gave up 7 bases and J gave up 7 bases, with 17 bases separating them. Germline values: CDR1 LNHDA, CDR2 SQIVND (reference sequence). The CDR3 sequence is 14 residues long. The CDR3: CASNLGDLVNEQFF. Written as DNA, the CDR3 is TGTGCCAGTAACTTAGGGGACTTGGTAAATGAGCAGTTCTTC.

The rearrangement links TRBV5-1 to TRBJ1-1; the D is unclear. Trimming took 1 base from V and 2 from J, leaving 9 bases between them. Germline CDR1 and CDR2: SGHRS and YFSETQ. The CDR3 is 14 amino acids. The CDR3 nucleotides are TGCGCCAGCAGCTTGTACAGTATAAACACTGAAGCTTTCTTT. It is translated as CASSLYSINTEAFF.

Here the CDR3 reads CASDRGNYGYTF. The CDR3 DNA reads as TGTGCCAGCGACAGGGGGAACTATGGCTACACCTTC. The chain joins TRBV2 to TRBJ1-2; 9 bases agree with TRBD1. V shed 8 bases and J 2 bases; nucleotides not matched to a gene: 0. CDR1 and CDR2 from the germline V gene are SNHLY and FYNNEI. CDR3 size: 12 residues.

The rearrangement joins TRBV5-1 to TRBJ1-1, with D possibly matching TRBD1 (6 bases). This CDR3 has 14 amino acids. V was clipped by 4 bases and J by 4 bases, with 14 bases between them. Germline-derived CDR1 and CDR2 are SGHRS and YFSETQ. The CDR3 here is CASSDYGTITEAFF. DNA of the CDR3: TGCGCCAGCAGCGACTATGGGACAATCACTGAAGCTTTCTTT.

The chain employs TRBV29-1 and TRBJ2-1; TRBD1 or TRBD2 may be the D gene (5 bases each). V was shortened by 7 bases and J by 0 bases, with 16 bases between the two germline ends. The CDR3 sequence is 15 residues long. Germline values: CDR1 SQVTM, CDR2 ANQGSEA. The CDR3 DNA reads as TGCAGCGGCGTTGGGGACGGCAGCTCCTACAATGAGCAGTTCTTC. It yields the protein CSGVGDGSSYNEQFF.

The chain has TRBV4-1 and TRBJ2-1; tentative D call: TRBD1 (6 bases). Germline loops: CDR1 MGHRA, CDR2 YSYEKL. V was pared by 3 bases and J by 12 bases, with 12 bases between. This CDR3 has 12 residues. The CDR3 sequence is CASSQGALGQFF. The CDR3 coding sequence is TGCGCCAGCAGCCAGGGGGCTCTTGGGCAGTTCTTC.

The chain recombines TRBV7-3 with TRBJ2-3; 8 positions match TRBD2. Germline lookup yields CDR1 SGHTA and CDR2 FQGTGA. This CDR3 has 13 residues. Germline trimming cut 8 bases from V and 0 bases from J; bases unmatched to any gene: 1. CDR3 sequence: CASGGGSTDTQYF. In DNA form, the CDR3 reads TGTGCCAGCGGCGGGGGGAGCACAGATACGCAGTATTTT.

A few counts support this clone. The genes are TRBV19 and TRBJ1-2, with TRBD1 matching 8 bases. The CDR3 covers 14 residues. V lost 6 bases and J lost 3; bases outside the gene matches: 6. Germline assignment: CDR1 LNHDA and CDR2 SQIVND (reference sequence). The CDR3 protein is CASSDPGGDYGYTF. The CDR3 DNA reads TGTGCCAGTAGCGACCCAGGGGGCGACTATGGCTACACCTTC.

The chain joins TRBV9 to TRBJ2-1, with D possibly TRBD2 on 5 matching bases. Germline V lookup: CDR1 SGDLS, CDR2 YYNGEE. This CDR3 contains 13 residues. V was clipped by 6 bases and J by 5 bases, with 12 bases between them. The CDR3 loop is CASNGLRNNEQFF. DNA for the CDR3: TGTGCCAGCAATGGACTCCGTAACAATGAGCAGTTCTTC.

The gene calls are TRBV10-1 and TRBJ2-7, with 10 bases identical to TRBD1. CDR3 length equals 12 residues. CDR1 is WNHNN and CDR2 is SYGVQD in the germline V gene (reference sequence). The trim removed 5 bases at V and 6 bases at J, leaving 1 base unmatched. CDR3 residues: CASSRQGAEQYF. The CDR3 coding sequence is TGCGCCAGCAGTCGACAGGGGGCCGAGCAGTACTTC.

In this sample, this clone turned up a few times. The chain joins TRBV18 to TRBJ1-3, with D unresolved. V lost 5 bases, J lost 1 base, and 15 bases lay in between. The CDR3 runs 16 residues. CDR1 is KGHSH, CDR2 LQKENI, per germline. CDR3 amino acids: CASSFSEGSSGNTIYF. The DNA for the CDR3 is TGTGCCAGCTCATTCTCCGAGGGTTCATCTGGAAACACCATATATTTT.

The DNA of the CDR3 is TGTGCCAGCAATACGGGAACCGGGGAGCTGTTTTTT. Encoded protein: CASNTGTGELFF. The gene calls are TRBV25-1 and TRBJ2-2; weak D call: TRBD2 (5 bases). The CDR3 is made up of 12 amino acids. V was cut by 7 bases and J by 5 bases, with 8 bases left in between. CDR1 is MGHDK, CDR2 SYGVNS, per germline.

J is TRBJ2-7 and V is TRBV10-3, with D hard to call. Germline V gives CDR1 ENHRY, CDR2 SYGVKD. With 1 base removed from V and 1 base from J, the gap between germline ends came to 2 bases. This CDR3 comprises 12 residues. CDR3 sequence: CAISEYSYEQYF. The CDR3, as DNA: TGTGCCATCAGTGAGTATTCCTACGAGCAGTACTTC.

The rearrangement links TRBV9 to TRBJ2-1; tentatively, D is TRBD2 (5 bases). The CDR3 totals 16 residues. The V end lost 4 bases, the J end lost 8 bases, and 22 bases lay between the germline ends. Germline CDR1 and CDR2: SGDLS and YYNGEE. The CDR3 region is CASSPRASPDPHEQFF. In DNA, the CDR3 is TGTGCCAGCAGCCCGAGGGCTAGCCCTGACCCCCATGAGCAGTTCTTC.

The chain has TRBV19 and TRBJ2-1; 7 bases map to TRBD1. V lost 9 bases and J lost 3; bases outside the gene matches: 5. Germline V gives CDR1 LNHDA, CDR2 SQIVND (reference sequence). The CDR3 has 13 amino acids. This chain's CDR3 is CASLGQVYNEQFF. The CDR3 coding sequence is TGTGCCAGCCTCGGACAGGTCTACAATGAGCAGTTCTTC.

The rearrangement uses TRBV19 and TRBJ2-7, with 11 bases identical to TRBD2. J was trimmed by 5 bases and V by 5 bases; bases with no gene match: 8. The CDR3 has 15 residues. The germline V gene encodes CDR1 LNHDA and CDR2 SQIVND (reference sequence). The CDR3 sequence is CASSLVPTSGDEQYF. The DNA of the CDR3 is TGTGCCAGTAGTCTAGTACCGACTAGCGGGGACGAGCAGTACTTC.

This clone was counted only a few times. The DNA of the CDR3 is TGTGCCAGCAGTAGCGGGAGGGCCATCAAAAACTACAATGAGCAGTTCTTC. Residues: CASSSGRAIKNYNEQFF. The genes are TRBV2 and TRBJ2-1; 10 positions match TRBD2. Germline V CDR1 and CDR2: SNHLY, FYNNEI. With 5 bases clipped from V and 3 bases from J, the junction kept 10 bases outside the gene matches. The CDR3 has 17 residues.

The chain links TRBV11-2 to TRBJ2-1; D is unresolved. V lost 4 bases and J lost 15, with 13 bases in between. The CDR3 is 11 residues long. Germline V gives CDR1 SGHAT, CDR2 FQNNGV. The CDR3 coding sequence is TGTGCCAGCAGCTCGAGACTGGGGTGGTTCTTC. Translated: CASSSRLGWFF.

The chain has TRBV4-1 and TRBJ2-7; D unresolved. The CDR3 covers 15 residues. With 4 bases removed from V and 2 bases from J, the gap between germline ends came to 15 bases. Germline CDR1 and CDR2: MGHRA and YSYEKL. The CDR3 DNA reads TGCGCCAGCAGCCCTCTTTGGAAGGGTACCTACGAGCAGTACTTC. This translates into CASSPLWKGTYEQYF.

This clone was counted a single time. The chain is built from TRBV7-8 and TRBJ2-7; 8 bases map to TRBD2. Per germline, CDR1 SGHVS and CDR2 FQNEAQ. The CDR3 contains 13 residues. Trimming at V came to 1 base and at J to 6 bases, leaving 2 bases not matched to a gene. The CDR3 is CASSLVSGTEQYF. CDR3 in DNA: TGTGCCAGCAGCTTAGTTAGCGGGACCGAGCAGTACTTC. Using reference TRBV7-8 and TRBJ2-7 for the parts outside the CDR3, the full variable domain is GAGVSQSPRYKVAKRGQDVALRCDPISGHVSLFWYQQALGQGPEFLTYFQNEAQLDKSGLPSDRFFAERPEGSVSTLKIQRTQQEDSAVYLCASSLVSGTEQYFGPGTRLTVT.

The chain has TRBV7-6 and TRBJ2-7; 10 positions agree with TRBD2. Germline values: CDR1 SGHVS, CDR2 FNYEAQ. The CDR3 has 15 residues. Losses at the gene ends were 1 base for V and 4 bases for J; bases not matched to a gene: 4. The CDR3 region has the DNA TGTGCCAGCAGCTTAGGGAGCGGGAGGGTATACGAGCAGTACTTC. Translating it yields CASSLGSGRVYEQYF. Using reference TRBV7-6 and TRBJ2-7 for the parts outside the CDR3, the full variable domain is GAGVSQSPRYKVTKRGQDVALRCDPISGHVSLYWYRQALGQGPEFLTYFNYEAQQDKSGLPNDRFSAERPEGSISTLTIQRTEQRDSAMYRCASSLGSGRVYEQYFGPGTRLTVT.

The chain joins TRBV19 to TRBJ2-7; D gene ambiguous. V lost 3 bases and J 0 bases, leaving 9 bases between the germline ends. This CDR3 region has 14 residues. Germline-derived CDR1 and CDR2 are LNHDA and SQIVND (reference sequence). This CDR3 is CASSMWQSSYEQYF. In DNA, the CDR3 is TGTGCCAGTAGTATGTGGCAGAGCTCCTACGAGCAGTACTTC.

The chain recombines TRBV29-1 with TRBJ1-5; TRBD1 is a possible D gene (5 bases). CDR3 size: 12 residues. Trimming removed 4 bases at V and 3 bases at J, with 7 bases between. Germline values: CDR1 SQVTM, CDR2 ANQGSEA. CDR3 sequence (DNA): TGCAGCGTTGGGACAAACAATCAGCCCCAGCATTTT. Its protein product is CSVGTNNQPQHF.

The rearrangement links TRBV6-5 to TRBJ2-2; TRBD1 agrees at 8 bases. V was pared by 5 bases and J by 3 bases, with 5 bases of the junction left unmatched. Germline loops: CDR1 MNHEY, CDR2 SVGAGI. The CDR3 totals 15 residues. CDR3 protein: CASSLRTGYTGELFF. In DNA form, the CDR3 reads TGTGCCAGCAGTCTCAGGACAGGGTACACCGGGGAGCTGTTTTTT.